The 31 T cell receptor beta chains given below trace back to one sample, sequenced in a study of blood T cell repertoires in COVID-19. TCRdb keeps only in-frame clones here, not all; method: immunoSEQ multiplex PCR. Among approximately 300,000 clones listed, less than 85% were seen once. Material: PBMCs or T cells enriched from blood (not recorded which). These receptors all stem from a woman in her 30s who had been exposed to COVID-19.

The CDR3 sequence is CASSLLAGGGEQYF. The CDR3 DNA is TGTGCCAGCAGTTTACTAGCGGGAGGGGGGGAGCAGTACTTC. V and J are TRBV6-5 and TRBJ2-7; TRBD2 aligns across 13 bases. CDR3 length: 14 residues. Germline V lookup: CDR1 MNHEY, CDR2 SVGAGI. After removal of 4 bases from V and 7 bases from J, the junction contained 4 bases not matched to a gene.

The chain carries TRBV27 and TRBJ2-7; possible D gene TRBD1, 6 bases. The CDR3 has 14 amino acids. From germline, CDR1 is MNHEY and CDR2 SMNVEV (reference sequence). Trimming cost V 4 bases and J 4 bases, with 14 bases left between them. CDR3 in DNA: TGTGCCAGCAGTTCCCGACAGGCCGGGTACGAGCAGTACTTC. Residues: CASSSRQAGYEQYF.

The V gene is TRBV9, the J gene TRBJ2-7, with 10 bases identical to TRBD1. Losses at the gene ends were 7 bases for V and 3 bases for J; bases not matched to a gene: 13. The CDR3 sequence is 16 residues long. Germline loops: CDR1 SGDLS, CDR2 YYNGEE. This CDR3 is CASGLERQGASYEQYF. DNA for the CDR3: TGTGCCAGCGGCTTAGAAAGACAGGGGGCTAGCTACGAGCAGTACTTC. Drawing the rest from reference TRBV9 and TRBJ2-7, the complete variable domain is DSGVTQTPKHLITATGQRVTLRCSPRSGDLSVYWYQQSLDQGLQFLIQYYNGEERAKGNILERFSAQQFPDLHSELNLSSLELGDSALYFCASGLERQGASYEQYFGPGTRLTVT.

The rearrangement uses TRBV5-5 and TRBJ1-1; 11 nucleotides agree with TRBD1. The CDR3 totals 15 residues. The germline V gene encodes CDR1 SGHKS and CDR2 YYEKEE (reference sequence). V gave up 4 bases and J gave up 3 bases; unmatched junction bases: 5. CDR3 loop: CASSPDRGRDTEAFF. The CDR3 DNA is TGTGCCAGCAGCCCGGACAGGGGGCGAGACACTGAAGCTTTCTTT.

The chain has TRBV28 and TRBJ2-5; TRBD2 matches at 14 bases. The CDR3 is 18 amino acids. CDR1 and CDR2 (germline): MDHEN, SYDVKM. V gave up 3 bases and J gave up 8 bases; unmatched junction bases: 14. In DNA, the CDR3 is TGTGCCAGCAGTTTGATTGGACTAGCGGGGGGAAAAGAAGGTACCCAGTACTTC. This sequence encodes CASSLIGLAGGKEGTQYF.

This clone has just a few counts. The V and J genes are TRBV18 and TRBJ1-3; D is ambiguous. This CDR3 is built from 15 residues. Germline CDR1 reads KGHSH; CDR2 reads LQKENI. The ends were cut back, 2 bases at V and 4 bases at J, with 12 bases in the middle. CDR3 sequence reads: CASSPTSGSGNTIYF. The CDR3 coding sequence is TGTGCCAGCTCACCAACCTCAGGCTCCGGAAACACCATATATTTT.

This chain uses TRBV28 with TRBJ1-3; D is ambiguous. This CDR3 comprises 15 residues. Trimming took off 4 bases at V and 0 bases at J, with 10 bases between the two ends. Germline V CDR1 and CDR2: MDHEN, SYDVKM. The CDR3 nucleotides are TGTGCCAGCAGTTCAGGCTCCCTCTCTGGAAACACCATATATTTT. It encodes CASSSGSLSGNTIYF.

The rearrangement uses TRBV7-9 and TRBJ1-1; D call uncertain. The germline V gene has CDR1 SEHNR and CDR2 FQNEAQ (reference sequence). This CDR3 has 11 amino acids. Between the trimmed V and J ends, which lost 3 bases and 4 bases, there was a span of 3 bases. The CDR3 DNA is TGTGCCAGCAGCTTTCGCACTGAAGCTTTCTTT. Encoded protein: CASSFRTEAFF.

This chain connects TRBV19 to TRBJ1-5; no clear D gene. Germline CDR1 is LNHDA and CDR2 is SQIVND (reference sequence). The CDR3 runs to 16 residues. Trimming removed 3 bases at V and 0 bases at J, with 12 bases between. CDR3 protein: CASSIVTGNSNQPQHF. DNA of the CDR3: TGTGCCAGTAGTATTGTGACTGGCAATAGCAATCAGCCCCAGCATTTT.

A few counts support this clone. The DNA for the CDR3 is TGCAGTGCTGGTGGAGGGACTAGTCTCAATGAGCAGTTCTTC. Amino acid sequence: CSAGGGTSLNEQFF. J is TRBJ2-1 and V is TRBV20-1; 8 bases are shared with TRBD2. The length of the CDR3 is 14 residues. J was trimmed by 6 bases and V by 5 bases; bases with no gene match: 9. Germline loops: CDR1 DFQATT, CDR2 SNEGSKA (reference sequence).

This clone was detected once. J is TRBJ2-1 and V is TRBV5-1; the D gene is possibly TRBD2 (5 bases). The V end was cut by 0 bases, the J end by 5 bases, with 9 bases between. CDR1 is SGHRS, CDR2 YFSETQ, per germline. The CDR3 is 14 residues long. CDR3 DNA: TGCGCCAGCAGCTTGGCCTCCGGGAACAATGAGCAGTTCTTC. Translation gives CASSLASGNNEQFF. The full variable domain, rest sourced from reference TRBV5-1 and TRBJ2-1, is KAGVTQTPRYLIKTRGQQVTLSCSPISGHRSVSWYQQTPGQGLQFLFEYFSETQRNKGNFPGRFSGRQFSNSRSEMNVSTLELGDSALYLCASSLASGNNEQFFGPGTRLTVL.

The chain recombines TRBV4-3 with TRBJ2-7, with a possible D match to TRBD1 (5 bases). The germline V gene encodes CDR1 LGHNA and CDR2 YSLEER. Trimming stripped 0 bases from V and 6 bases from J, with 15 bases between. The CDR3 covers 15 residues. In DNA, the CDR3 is TGCGCCAGCAGCCAAGACTCAACCCGAAGGGGCGAGCAGTACTTC. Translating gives CASSQDSTRRGEQYF.

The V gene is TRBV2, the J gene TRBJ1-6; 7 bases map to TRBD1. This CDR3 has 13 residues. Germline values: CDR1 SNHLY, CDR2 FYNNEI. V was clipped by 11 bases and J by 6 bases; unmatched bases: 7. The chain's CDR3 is CAAKGQFNSPLHF. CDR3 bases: TGTGCCGCAAAGGGACAGTTTAATTCACCCCTCCACTTT. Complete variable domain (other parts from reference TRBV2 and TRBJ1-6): EPEVTQTPSHQVTQMGQEVILRCVPISNHLYFYWYRQILGQKVEFLVSFYNNEISEKSEIFDDQFSVERPDGSNFTLKIRSTKLEDSAMYFCAAKGQFNSPLHFGNGTRLTVT.

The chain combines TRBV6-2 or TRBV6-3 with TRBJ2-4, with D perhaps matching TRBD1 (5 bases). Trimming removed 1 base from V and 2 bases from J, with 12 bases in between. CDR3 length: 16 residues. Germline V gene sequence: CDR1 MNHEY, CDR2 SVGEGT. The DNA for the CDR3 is TGTGCCAGCAGTTACTTTCCAGGGAAGTCCAAAAACATTCAGTACTTC. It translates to CASSYFPGKSKNIQYF.

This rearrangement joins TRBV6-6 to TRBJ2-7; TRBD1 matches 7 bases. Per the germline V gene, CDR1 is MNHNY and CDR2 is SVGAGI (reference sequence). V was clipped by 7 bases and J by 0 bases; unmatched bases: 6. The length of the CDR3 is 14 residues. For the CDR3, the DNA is TGTGCCAGCAAAGGACAGGCGAGCTCCTACGAGCAGTACTTC. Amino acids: CASKGQASSYEQYF.

CDR3 nucleotides: TGTGCCAGCAGCTTAGGCGGGGCTGATTACGAGCAGTACTTC. This translates into CASSLGGADYEQYF. This chain joins TRBV11-2 and TRBJ2-7; D may be TRBD2 (6 bases). With 1 base removed from V and 4 bases from J, the gap between germline ends came to 11 bases. This CDR3 contains 14 residues. Germline assignment: CDR1 SGHAT and CDR2 FQNNGV.

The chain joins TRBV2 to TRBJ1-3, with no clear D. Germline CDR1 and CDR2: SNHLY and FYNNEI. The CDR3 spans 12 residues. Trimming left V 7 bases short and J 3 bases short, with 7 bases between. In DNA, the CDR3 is TGTGCCAGCAAAGTCGGTGGAAACACCATATATTTT. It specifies CASKVGGNTIYF. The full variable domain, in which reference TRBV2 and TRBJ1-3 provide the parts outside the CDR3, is EPEVTQTPSHQVTQMGQEVILRCVPISNHLYFYWYRQILGQKVEFLVSFYNNEISEKSEIFDDQFSVERPDGSNFTLKIRSTKLEDSAMYFCASKVGGNTIYFGEGSWLTVV.

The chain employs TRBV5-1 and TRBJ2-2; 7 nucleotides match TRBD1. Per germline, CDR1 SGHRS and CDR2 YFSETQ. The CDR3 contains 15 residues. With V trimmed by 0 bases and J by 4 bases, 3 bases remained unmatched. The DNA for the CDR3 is TGCGCCAGCAGCTTGGAGACAGGGTTCACCGGGGAGCTGTTTTTT. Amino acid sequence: CASSLETGFTGELFF. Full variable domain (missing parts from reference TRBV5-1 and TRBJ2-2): KAGVTQTPRYLIKTRGQQVTLSCSPISGHRSVSWYQQTPGQGLQFLFEYFSETQRNKGNFPGRFSGRQFSNSRSEMNVSTLELGDSALYLCASSLETGFTGELFFGEGSRLTVL.

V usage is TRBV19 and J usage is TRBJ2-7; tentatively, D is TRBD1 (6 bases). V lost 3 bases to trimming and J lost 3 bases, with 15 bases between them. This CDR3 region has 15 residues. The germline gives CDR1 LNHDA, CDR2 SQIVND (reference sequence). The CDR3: CASSMGHPKVYEQYF. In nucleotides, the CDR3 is TGTGCCAGTAGTATGGGACACCCTAAAGTCTACGAGCAGTACTTC.

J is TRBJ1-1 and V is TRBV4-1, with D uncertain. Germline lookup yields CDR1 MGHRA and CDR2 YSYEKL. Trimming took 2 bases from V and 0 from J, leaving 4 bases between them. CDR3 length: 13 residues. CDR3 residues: CASSQTVNTEAFF. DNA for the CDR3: TGCGCCAGCAGCCAAACGGTGAACACTGAAGCTTTCTTT.

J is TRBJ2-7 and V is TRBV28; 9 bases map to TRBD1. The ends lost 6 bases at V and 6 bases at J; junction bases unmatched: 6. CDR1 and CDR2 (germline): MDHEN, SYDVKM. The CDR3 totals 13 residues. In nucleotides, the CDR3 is TGTGCCAGCAGGAAGGGACAGGGAGGCGAGCAGTACTTC. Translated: CASRKGQGGEQYF.

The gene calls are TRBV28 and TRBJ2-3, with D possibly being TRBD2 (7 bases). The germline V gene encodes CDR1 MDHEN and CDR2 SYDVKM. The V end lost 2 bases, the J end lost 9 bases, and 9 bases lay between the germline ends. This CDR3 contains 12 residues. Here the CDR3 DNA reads TGTGCCAGCAGTTTAGCGGGGGCCACGCAGTATTTT. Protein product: CASSLAGATQYF.

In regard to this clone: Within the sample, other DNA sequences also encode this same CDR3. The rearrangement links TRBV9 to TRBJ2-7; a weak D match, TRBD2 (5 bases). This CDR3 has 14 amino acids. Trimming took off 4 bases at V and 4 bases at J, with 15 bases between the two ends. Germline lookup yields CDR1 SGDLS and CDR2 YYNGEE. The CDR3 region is CASSPGGGGYEQYF. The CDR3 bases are TGTGCCAGCAGCCCCGGTGGAGGAGGTTACGAGCAGTACTTC.

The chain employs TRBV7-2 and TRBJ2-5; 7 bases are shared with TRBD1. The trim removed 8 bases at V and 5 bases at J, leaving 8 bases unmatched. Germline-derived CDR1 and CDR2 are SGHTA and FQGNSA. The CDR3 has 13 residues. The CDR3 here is CASGTGARETQYF. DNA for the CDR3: TGTGCCAGCGGTACAGGGGCGCGGGAGACCCAGTACTTC.

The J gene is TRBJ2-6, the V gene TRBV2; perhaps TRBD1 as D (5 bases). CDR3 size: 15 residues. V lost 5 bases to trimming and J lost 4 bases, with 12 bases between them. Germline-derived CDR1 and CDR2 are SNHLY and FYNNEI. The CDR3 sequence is CASSPQGAGANVLTF. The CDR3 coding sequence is TGTGCCAGCAGTCCCCAGGGTGCGGGGGCCAACGTCCTGACTTTC.

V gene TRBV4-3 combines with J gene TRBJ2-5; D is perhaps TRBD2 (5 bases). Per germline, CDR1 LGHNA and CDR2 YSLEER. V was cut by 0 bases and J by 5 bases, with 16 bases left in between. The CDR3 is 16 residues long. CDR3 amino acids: CASSQDAPTPGETQYF. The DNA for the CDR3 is TGCGCCAGCAGCCAAGATGCGCCAACACCGGGGGAGACCCAGTACTTC.

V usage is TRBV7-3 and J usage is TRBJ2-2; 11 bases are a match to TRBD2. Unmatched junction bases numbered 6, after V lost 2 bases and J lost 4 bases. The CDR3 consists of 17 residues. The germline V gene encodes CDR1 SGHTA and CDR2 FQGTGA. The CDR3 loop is CASSLGLAGGPTGELFF. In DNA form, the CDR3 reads TGTGCCAGCAGCTTAGGGCTAGCGGGAGGACCCACCGGGGAGCTGTTTTTT. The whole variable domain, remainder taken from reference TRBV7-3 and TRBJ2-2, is GAGVSQTPSNKVTEKGKYVELRCDPISGHTALYWYRQSLGQGPEFLIYFQGTGAADDSGLPNDRFFAVRPEGSVSTLKIQRTERGDSAVYLCASSLGLAGGPTGELFFGEGSRLTVL.

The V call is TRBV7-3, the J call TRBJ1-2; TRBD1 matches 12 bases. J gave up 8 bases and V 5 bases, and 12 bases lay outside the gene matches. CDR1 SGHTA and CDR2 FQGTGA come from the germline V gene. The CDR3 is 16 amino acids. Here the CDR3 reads CASSGPSGTGGGGYTF. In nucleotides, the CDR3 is TGTGCCAGCAGCGGTCCATCCGGGACAGGGGGCGGAGGCTACACCTTC.

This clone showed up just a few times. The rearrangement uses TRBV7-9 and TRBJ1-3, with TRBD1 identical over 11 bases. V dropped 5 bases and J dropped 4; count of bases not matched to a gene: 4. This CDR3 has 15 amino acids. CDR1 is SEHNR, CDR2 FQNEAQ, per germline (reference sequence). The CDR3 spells CASSAGQGEGNTIYF. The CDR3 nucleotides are TGTGCCAGCAGCGCGGGACAGGGGGAAGGAAACACCATATATTTT.

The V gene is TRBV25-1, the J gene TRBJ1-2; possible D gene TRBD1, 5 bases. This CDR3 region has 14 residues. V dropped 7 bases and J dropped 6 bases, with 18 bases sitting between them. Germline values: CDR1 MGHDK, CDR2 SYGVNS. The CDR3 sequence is CASTPPDSLDGYTF. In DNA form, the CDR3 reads TGTGCCAGCACCCCTCCCGACAGTTTAGATGGCTACACCTTC.

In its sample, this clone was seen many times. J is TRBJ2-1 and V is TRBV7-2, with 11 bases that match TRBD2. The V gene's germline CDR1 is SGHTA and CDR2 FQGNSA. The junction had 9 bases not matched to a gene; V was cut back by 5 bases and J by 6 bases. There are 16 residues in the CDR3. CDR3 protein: CASSQIAGGLFNEQFF. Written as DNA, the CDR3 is TGTGCCAGCAGCCAGATAGCGGGGGGGCTTTTCAATGAGCAGTTCTTC.